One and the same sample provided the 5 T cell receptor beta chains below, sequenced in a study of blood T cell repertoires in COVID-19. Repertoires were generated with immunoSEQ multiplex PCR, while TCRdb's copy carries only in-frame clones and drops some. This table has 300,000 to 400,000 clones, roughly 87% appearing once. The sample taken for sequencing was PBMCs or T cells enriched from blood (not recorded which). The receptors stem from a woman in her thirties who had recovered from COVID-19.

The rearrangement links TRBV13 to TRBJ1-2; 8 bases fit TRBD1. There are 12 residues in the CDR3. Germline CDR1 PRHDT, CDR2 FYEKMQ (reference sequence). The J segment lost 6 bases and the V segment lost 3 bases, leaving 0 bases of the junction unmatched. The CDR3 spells CASSLTGDGYTF. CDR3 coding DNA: TGTGCCAGCAGCTTGACAGGGGATGGCTACACCTTC.

CDR3 sequence (DNA): TGTGCCAGCAGCCTTGGGGGGGGACAGGGCCTTATTCAGCCCCAGCATTTT. It is translated as CASSLGGGQGLIQPQHF. The chain carries TRBV6-4 and TRBJ1-5, with 9 nucleotides matching TRBD1. CDR3 length: 17 residues. V was pared by 6 bases and J by 6 bases, with 15 bases of the junction left unmatched. The germline V gene encodes CDR1 MRHNA and CDR2 SNTAGT.

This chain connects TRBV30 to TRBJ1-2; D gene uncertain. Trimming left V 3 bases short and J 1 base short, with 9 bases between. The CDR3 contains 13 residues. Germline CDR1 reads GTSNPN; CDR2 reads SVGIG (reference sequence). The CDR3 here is CAWREFLNYGYTF. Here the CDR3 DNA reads TGTGCCTGGAGGGAGTTTCTTAACTATGGCTACACCTTC.

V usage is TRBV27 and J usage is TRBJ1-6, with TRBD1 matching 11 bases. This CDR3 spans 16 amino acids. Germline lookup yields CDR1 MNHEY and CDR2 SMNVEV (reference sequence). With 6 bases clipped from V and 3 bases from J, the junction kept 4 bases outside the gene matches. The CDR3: CASRGTGGSYNSPLHF. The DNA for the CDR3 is TGTGCCAGCAGGGGGACAGGGGGGAGCTATAATTCACCCCTCCACTTT.

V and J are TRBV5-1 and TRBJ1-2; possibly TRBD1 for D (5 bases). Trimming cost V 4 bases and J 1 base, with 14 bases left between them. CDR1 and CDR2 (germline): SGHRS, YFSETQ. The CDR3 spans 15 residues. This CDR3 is CASSQGLRINYGYTF. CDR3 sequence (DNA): TGCGCCAGCAGCCAGGGACTCCGGATTAACTATGGCTACACCTTC. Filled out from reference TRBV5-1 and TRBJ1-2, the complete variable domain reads KAGVTQTPRYLIKTRGQQVTLSCSPISGHRSVSWYQQTPGQGLQFLFEYFSETQRNKGNFPGRFSGRQFSNSRSEMNVSTLELGDSALYLCASSQGLRINYGYTFGSGTRLTVV.